Listed here is a single TCR beta chain. This clone came up a few times. It lacks a known antigen. Base qualities are not at hand, and no much larger clone is one base apart. The immunoSEQ Assay was used to sequence TCR beta CDR3 regions from DNA. The authors' pipeline ran thus. T cell density was computed as TCR beta template counts normalized to usable DNA estimated by amplifying housekeeping genes. The preseqR package was used to estimate richness by extrapolating to 400,000 templates for PBMC samples and to 120,000 templates for tissue samples. Clonality was defined by subtracting Pielou's evenness from one. To identify tissue-enriched TCRs, differential abundance testing was run on productive amino-acid clonotypes with a minimum total count of 5 and an alpha of 0.1. The Jaccard Index and the Morisita Overlap Index were used to measure repertoire overlap between compartments. GLIPH clustered TCR beta CDR3s with public tetramer-defined viral CDR3s; viral motifs required at least three viral sequences plus V-gene enrichment. TCRdb re-hosts the immuneACCESS table, in-frame sequences only. Its copies lack some clones; in the studies checked, an unresolved V gene accounts for under half of them, and the cause for the rest is not known. Clone size and the V and J calls come from that table; the DNA yielded D and trimming. The sample contains around 90,000 clones, around three quarters of them found a single time. The top ten constitute 19% of the sample.

These data belong to a study of T cells in localized non-small cell lung cancer (dated by TCRdb to the early 2020s). In the study overall: T cell repertoires of hundreds of early-stage NSCLC patients were analyzed, with tumors being compared against uninvolved tumor-adjacent lungs. The cohort consisted of roughly 240 treatment-naive NSCLC patients whose localized lung tumors had been resected. Of the NSCLC patients, around 130 were male and around 99 were female, and the mean age was about 69 years. Paper-wide results and their limitations: A median of 57 of the top 100 tumor clones turned up in the paired uninvolved adjacent lung, and under 30 of those clones also ranked among the top 100 of that same adjacent lung. Because multi-region tumor sequencing was not performed, intratumor heterogeneity could not be ruled out. Longer overall survival was associated with higher blood T cell density, whereas shorter survival was associated with higher adjacent-lung clonality. Because of the exploratory design, TCR variables were selected using unadjusted p-values without false-discovery rate correction. Uninvolved tumor-adjacent lung showed the highest T cell clonality, higher than tumor, which suggests more focused antigenic responses in the uninvolved tumor-adjacent lung.

The CDR3 goes from the cysteine to the phenylalanine over 15 residues. The read is trimmed to its CDR3 DNA, 45 bases read in frame from base 1. From the germline V gene, CDR1 is SGHRS and CDR2 is YFSETQ. Trimming removed 1 base from V and 2 bases from J, leaving 10 bases between the germline ends. At diagnosis, tumor, uninvolved tumor-adjacent lung and peripheral blood were collected and then preserved as a mix of FFPE and fresh-frozen material. For TCR repertoire profiling, blood samples were analyzed in the form of peripheral blood mononuclear cells. This chain is built from TRBV5-1 and TRBJ2-1; possibly the D gene is TRBD1, per 5 matching bases. The receptor was derived from a man aged 35 to 69 with stage II squamous cell lung carcinoma. This specimen was PBMCs, taken before any cancer treatment. The CDR3 protein is CASSLMKGTYNEQFF. The sequenced DNA is TGCGCCAGCAGCTTGATGAAGGGGACCTACAATGAGCAGTTCTTC.